The TCR beta chain described here comes from a study of identifying expanded T cells in peripheral blood. Study findings and constraints: Variance in clone template counts between approximately two-week samples significantly increased with total template count across all healthy donors.

Worth noting for this clone: Its antigen is undetermined.

TCRdb's copy holds only in-frame clones and misses some; the assay was immunoSEQ multiplex PCR. The table shows 120,000 or so clones, with roughly 80% occurring only once. J gave up 1 base and V 5 bases, and 7 bases lay outside the gene matches. Germline V gene lookup returns CDR1 SQVTM and CDR2 ANQGSEA. This CDR3 has 15 amino acids. During the collection period, no donor immune events like infections were recorded. The chain joins TRBV29-1 to TRBJ2-7, with 11 bases lining up with TRBD1. The clonotype originates from a person aged 18 to 69 in good health. Sequenced material: blood. The CDR3 region is CSVPMGTGGSYEQYF. CDR3 sequence (DNA): TGCAGCGTTCCTATGGGGACAGGGGGATCCTACGAGCAGTACTTC.